This is a list of T cell receptor beta chains from one sample in a study of CD8 T cells in Susac syndrome. TCRdb re-analysed the immunoSEQ multiplex PCR reads in MiXCR, keeping a single row per CDR3 protein. In the table there are about 290,000 distinct CDR3 sequences, 70% to 90% of which are singletons. Sequenced material: CD8+ T cells from PBMCs. The receptors originated from a human donor with multiple sclerosis. Both conserved end residues are part of each CDR3. The order of the fields is D gene, clone size, V gene, J gene, CDR3 protein, CDR3 DNA. The D gene is left open where the match is weak. Not every row has a clone size; where given, it reads once, few, many or a size class.

D gene: TRBD1; clone size: few; V gene: TRBV27; J gene: TRBJ2-7; CDR3 protein: CASSRDRGYEQYF; CDR3 DNA: TGTGCCAGCAGTCGGGACAGGGGGTACGAGCAGTACTTC
D gene: TRBD2; clone size: .; V gene: TRBV19; J gene: TRBJ2-1; CDR3 protein: CASSIWTSGGYNEQFF; CDR3 DNA: TGTGCCAGTAGCATATGGACTAGCGGGGGATACAATGAGCAGTTCTTC
D gene: TRBD1; clone size: .; V gene: TRBV12-3/TRBV12-4; J gene: TRBJ2-1; CDR3 protein: CASSLLGQGAVEQFF; CDR3 DNA: TGTGCCAGCAGTTTACTAGGACAGGGGGCGGTTGAGCAGTTCTTC
D gene: .; clone size: .; V gene: TRBV28; J gene: TRBJ1-1; CDR3 protein: CASTDRMNTEAFF; CDR3 DNA: TGTGCCAGTACGGACAGAATGAACACTGAAGCTTTCTTT
D gene: .; clone size: .; V gene: TRBV20-1; J gene: TRBJ1-1; CDR3 protein: CSAARTEAFF; CDR3 DNA: TGCAGTGCAGCACGGACTGAAGCTTTCTTT
D gene: .; clone size: .; V gene: TRBV2; J gene: TRBJ1-2; CDR3 protein: CASSPNYSSDYGYTF; CDR3 DNA: TGTGCCAGCAGTCCAAACTACAGCTCCGACTATGGCTACACCTTC
D gene: TRBD1; clone size: .; V gene: TRBV15; J gene: TRBJ2-7; CDR3 protein: CATREDRGSIEQYF; CDR3 DNA: TGTGCCACCAGAGAGGACAGGGGGAGTATCGAGCAGTACTTC
D gene: TRBD1; clone size: .; V gene: TRBV28; J gene: TRBJ1-6; CDR3 protein: CASSLHRGGSSPLHF; CDR3 DNA: TGTGCCAGCAGTCTACACAGGGGGGGTTCTTCACCCCTCCACTTT
D gene: .; clone size: .; V gene: TRBV13; J gene: TRBJ2-1; CDR3 protein: CASSLVDGEQFF; CDR3 DNA: TGTGCCAGCAGCTTAGTCGATGGTGAGCAGTTCTTC
D gene: .; clone size: .; V gene: TRBV5-5; J gene: TRBJ2-7; CDR3 protein: CASSDGGSYEQYF; CDR3 DNA: TGTGCCAGCAGCGACGGCGGCTCCTACGAGCAGTACTTC
D gene: .; clone size: .; V gene: TRBV27; J gene: TRBJ2-7; CDR3 protein: CASALQGSGEQYF; CDR3 DNA: TGTGCCAGCGCGTTACAGGGCTCGGGCGAGCAGTACTTC
D gene: .; clone size: .; V gene: TRBV6-5; J gene: TRBJ2-2; CDR3 protein: CASSLAHTGELFF; CDR3 DNA: TGTGCCAGCAGTCTAGCGCACACCGGGGAGCTGTTTTTT
D gene: .; clone size: .; V gene: TRBV7-9; J gene: TRBJ2-1; CDR3 protein: CASSFSREAYNEQFF; CDR3 DNA: TGTGCCAGCAGCTTTTCGAGGGAGGCGTACAATGAGCAGTTCTTC
D gene: .; clone size: .; V gene: TRBV5-6; J gene: TRBJ1-5; CDR3 protein: CASSLERGNQPQHF; CDR3 DNA: TGTGCCAGCAGCTTGGAACGGGGCAATCAGCCCCAGCATTTT
D gene: TRBD1; clone size: .; V gene: TRBV10-3; J gene: TRBJ2-7; CDR3 protein: CAISGTETYEQYF; CDR3 DNA: TGTGCCATCAGCGGGACAGAGACCTACGAGCAGTACTTC
D gene: .; clone size: .; V gene: TRBV24-1; J gene: TRBJ2-7; CDR3 protein: CATSDLSGPEQYF; CDR3 DNA: TGTGCCACCAGTGATTTGTCAGGACCCGAGCAGTACTTC
D gene: TRBD2; clone size: once; V gene: TRBV25-1; J gene: TRBJ2-1; CDR3 protein: CASSEFLAGFLYNEQFF; CDR3 DNA: TGTGCCAGCAGTGAATTCCTAGCGGGATTCCTTTACAATGAGCAGTTCTTC
D gene: .; clone size: .; V gene: TRBV2; J gene: TRBJ2-1; CDR3 protein: CASSGIVQGPFLSSYNEQFF; CDR3 DNA: TGTGCCAGCAGTGGGATAGTCCAGGGTCCCTTTCTCAGCTCCTACAATGAGCAGTTCTTC
D gene: .; clone size: .; V gene: TRBV4-3; J gene: TRBJ1-2; CDR3 protein: CASSPSPGDYGYTF; CDR3 DNA: TGCGCCAGCAGCCCCAGCCCAGGGGACTATGGCTACACCTTC
D gene: TRBD2; clone size: .; V gene: TRBV28; J gene: TRBJ2-5; CDR3 protein: CASSRPGLAGVETQYF; CDR3 DNA: TGTGCCAGCAGCCGCCCCGGACTAGCGGGAGTGGAGACCCAGTACTTC
D gene: .; clone size: .; V gene: TRBV5-4; J gene: TRBJ2-1; CDR3 protein: CASSLVQGSNEQFF; CDR3 DNA: TGTGCCAGCAGCTTGGTACAAGGGAGCAATGAGCAGTTCTTC
D gene: TRBD2; clone size: .; V gene: TRBV5-6; J gene: TRBJ2-1; CDR3 protein: CASTQRLAGVNEQFF; CDR3 DNA: TGTGCCAGCACCCAAAGACTAGCGGGAGTGAATGAGCAGTTCTTC
D gene: .; clone size: .; V gene: TRBV28; J gene: TRBJ2-2; CDR3 protein: CASSSETANTGELFF; CDR3 DNA: TGTGCCAGCAGTTCCGAGACAGCTAACACCGGGGAGCTGTTTTTT